This T cell receptor beta chain was sequenced during a study of immune evolution from preneoplasia to lung adenocarcinoma. Profiled with immunoSEQ multiplex PCR; TCRdb holds only in-frame clones, not every one. Of 5,000 to 6,500 clones in the sample, approximately 79% are singletons; the top ten hold less than 3.5%. Germline values: CDR1 SGHVS, CDR2 FNYEAQ. Trimming cost V 4 bases and J 4 bases, with 11 bases left between them. The CDR3 is 14 amino acids. Macro-dissection enriched premalignant or tumor cells before nucleic acid extraction. This TCR was sampled from a person aged 60 to 80 with lung adenocarcinoma. This rearrangement joins TRBV7-6 to TRBJ1-5; perhaps TRBD1 as D (5 bases). The source material was FFPE minimally invasive lung adenocarcinoma tissue. CDR3 bases: TGTGCCAGCAGCTCCGGCGGGGGGAATCAGCCCCAGCATTTT. Residues: CASSSGGGNQPQHF. The full variable domain, its missing parts supplied by reference TRBV7-6 and TRBJ1-5, is GAGVSQSPRYKVTKRGQDVALRCDPISGHVSLYWYRQALGQGPEFLTYFNYEAQQDKSGLPNDRFSAERPEGSISTLTIQRTEQRDSAMYRCASSSGGGNQPQHFGDGTRLSIL.